This T cell receptor beta chain appears in the sequencing data of a study of identical twins. Findings and caveats of the study: Insertions ran lower in abundant cord blood beta clonotypes, though not in memory repertoires. Alpha sequences out of frame and shared by twins had excess low generation probability. Analyses based on zero insertions could be partly confounded by invariant MAIT and iNKT cells.

J gave up 1 base and V 8 bases, and 11 bases lay outside the gene matches. The CDR3 contains 15 residues. Germline values: CDR1 SGHTA, CDR2 FQGNSA. This clonotype was counted between two and nine times. Its antigen is unknown. Template switching created a universal primer site, and the cDNA included unique molecular identifiers. TCRdb used MiXCR to reprocess the 5' RACE reads, holding one entry per CDR3 protein. The sample records 450,000 to 500,000 distinct CDR3 sequences, roughly 13% being singletons. These records were also assigned to another study, of yellow fever vaccine responses in identical twins.

V and J are TRBV7-2 and TRBJ2-7; TRBD1 agrees at 7 bases. This sequence was found in a woman between 18 and 30 years old in good health. The specimen sequenced was CD4+ T cells sorted from blood. The CDR3 bases are TGTGCCAGCGGAACTCTACCGGGACAGTCCTACGAGCAGTACTTC. Protein product: CASGTLPGQSYEQYF. The full variable domain, its missing parts supplied by reference TRBV7-2 and TRBJ2-7, is GAGVSQSPSNKVTEKGKDVELRCDPISGHTALYWYRQSLGQGLEFLIYFQGNSAPDKSGLPSDRFSAERTGGSVSTLTIQRTQQEDSAVYLCASGTLPGQSYEQYFGPGTRLTVT.